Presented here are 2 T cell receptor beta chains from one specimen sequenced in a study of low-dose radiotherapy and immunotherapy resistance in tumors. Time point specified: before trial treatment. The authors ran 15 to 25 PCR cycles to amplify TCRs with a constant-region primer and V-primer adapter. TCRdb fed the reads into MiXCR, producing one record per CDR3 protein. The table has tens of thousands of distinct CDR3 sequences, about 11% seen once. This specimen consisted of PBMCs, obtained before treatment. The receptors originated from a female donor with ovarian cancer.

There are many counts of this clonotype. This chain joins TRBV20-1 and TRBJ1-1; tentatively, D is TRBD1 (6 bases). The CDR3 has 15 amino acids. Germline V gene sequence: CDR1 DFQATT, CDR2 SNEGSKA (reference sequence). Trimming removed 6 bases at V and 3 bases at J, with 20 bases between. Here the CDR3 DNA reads TGCAGTGCGATTGACAGGAGTCGGGGCGACACTGAAGCTTTCTTT. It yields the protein CSAIDRSRGDTEAFF.

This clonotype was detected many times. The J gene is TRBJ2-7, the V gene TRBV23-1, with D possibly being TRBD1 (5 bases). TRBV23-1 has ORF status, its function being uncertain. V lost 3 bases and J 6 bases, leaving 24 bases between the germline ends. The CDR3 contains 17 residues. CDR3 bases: TGCGCCAGCAGTCACCTGGATCAGGGTGCGCTGGCGTGCGAGCAGTACTTC. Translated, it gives CASSHLDQGALACEQYF.